Listed below are T cell receptor beta chains from one sample, sequenced in a study of regulatory T cells in long-lasting Graves disease. TCRdb processed the multiplex PCR reads anew with MiXCR; each CDR3 protein has one entry. The sample holds roughly 490,000 distinct CDR3 sequences, around a fifth seen once. The sample consisted of peripheral blood mononuclear cells (PBMCs), taken when the disease was refractory, from a patient treated with antithyroid drugs. These TCRs come from a female donor with Graves disease. The CDR3 runs from the conserved cysteine through the conserved F or W. The D gene is left open where the match is weak. Size tells how often a clone was seen (once, few, many) or the class of an expanded clone, and some rows leave it out.

V gene	D gene	clone size	J gene	CDR3 protein	CDR3 DNA
TRBV3-1	TRBD1	NA	TRBJ2-7	CASSQRTGGRDEQYF	TGTGCCAGCAGCCAGCGGACAGGCGGTAGGGACGAGCAGTACTTC
TRBV20-1	NA	few	TRBJ1-2	CSALLPRWEGHGYTF	TGCAGTGCCCTCCTGCCGAGGTGGGAGGGGCATGGCTACACCTTC
TRBV11-2	TRBD1	many	TRBJ1-1	CASGPTGAPTLLNTEAFF	TGTGCCAGCGGACCTACAGGGGCGCCTACCCTTTTGAACACTGAAGCTTTCTTT
TRBV12-5	NA	NA	TRBJ2-6	CASGLNIGANVLTF	TGTGCTAGTGGTTTGAATATTGGGGCCAACGTCCTGACTTTC
TRBV29-1	TRBD1	many	TRBJ2-5	CSANSLTGGLETQYF	TGCAGCGCCAATAGCCTGACAGGGGGCTTAGAGACCCAGTACTTC
TRBV5-6	NA	few	TRBJ1-2	CASSPGTQSHGYTF	TGTGCCAGCAGCCCCGGGACACAAAGCCATGGCTACACCTTC
TRBV28	TRBD2	NA	TRBJ2-1	CASSNGLAGESEFF	TGTGCCAGCAGCAACGGACTAGCGGGAGAGTCGGAGTTCTTC
TRBV15	TRBD1	few	TRBJ1-2	CATSRGTEQSGYTF	TGTGCCACCAGCCGAGGGACAGAACAGTCTGGCTACACCTTC
TRBV19	TRBD1	NA	TRBJ1-1	CASSIEDRVNTEAFF	TGTGCCAGTAGTATAGAGGACAGGGTGAACACTGAAGCTTTCTTT
TRBV2	NA	many	TRBJ1-1	CASAEGQEAFF	TGTGCCAGCGCAGAGGGTCAGGAAGCTTTCTTT
TRBV19	TRBD1	many	TRBJ1-5	CASSDRGQSNQPQHF	TGTGCCAGTAGTGACAGGGGGCAGAGCAATCAGCCCCAGCATTTT
TRBV6-1	NA	NA	TRBJ1-2	CASRRAPPFASGYTF	TGTGCCAGCAGGCGGGCCCCCCCTTTCGCGTCTGGCTACACCTTC
TRBV6-1	TRBD2	many	TRBJ2-5	CASVQTSGIGGETQYF	TGTGCCAGCGTCCAGACTAGCGGGATTGGTGGGGAGACCCAGTACTTC
TRBV7-2	TRBD2	NA	TRBJ2-2	CASSLDGRASNTGELFF	TGTGCCAGCAGCTTAGATGGGAGGGCTTCGAACACCGGGGAGCTGTTTTTT
TRBV20-1	NA	few	TRBJ2-5	CSARSEGGETQYF	TGCAGTGCTAGATCGGAAGGGGGTGAGACCCAGTACTTC
TRBV28	TRBD1	many	TRBJ2-5	CASSSDRGPGETQYF	TGTGCCAGCAGTTCCGACAGGGGGCCGGGGGAGACCCAGTACTTC
TRBV20-1	NA	many	TRBJ2-2	CSAPGRTGELFF	TGCAGTGCCCCCGGCCGCACCGGGGAGCTGTTTTTT
TRBV30	TRBD2	few	TRBJ2-2	CAWTSGGSVSTGELFF	TGTGCCTGGACTAGCGGGGGGAGTGTGTCAACCGGGGAGCTGTTTTTT
TRBV19	NA	NA	TRBJ2-2	CASSNDRRGTVTGELFF	TGTGCCAGTAGTAACGATCGTCGGGGGACGGTCACCGGGGAGCTGTTTTTT
TRBV19	TRBD1	NA	TRBJ2-1	CASRVGQGAISPSYNEQFF	TGTGCCAGTAGGGTGGGACAGGGGGCCATCAGCCCTTCCTACAATGAGCAGTTCTTC
TRBV7-8	TRBD1	NA	TRBJ2-5	CASSFGQGQGTQYF	TGTGCCAGCAGCTTCGGACAGGGCCAAGGGACCCAGTACTTC
TRBV6-1	TRBD1	NA	TRBJ1-5	CASSGQGAQPRHF	TGTGCCAGCAGTGGGCAGGGGGCCCAGCCCCGGCATTTT
TRBV7-9	NA	NA	TRBJ1-1	CASSQAVYTEAFF	TGCGCCAGCAGCCAAGCCGTTTACACTGAAGCTTTCTTT
TRBV5-5	NA	NA	TRBJ1-5	CASSLLGFGNQPQHF	TGTGCCAGCAGCTTGTTGGGGTTTGGCAATCAGCCCCAGCATTTT
TRBV7-2	NA	NA	TRBJ1-1	CASSSILGREGGEAFF	TGTGCCAGCAGCTCAATCTTGGGCAGGGAGGGGGGTGAAGCTTTCTTT
TRBV3-1	NA	NA	TRBJ2-7	CASSQGVVGPYEQYF	TGTGCCAGCAGCCAAGGCGTCGTCGGCCCCTACGAGCAGTACTTC
TRBV30	TRBD1	NA	TRBJ2-7	CAWSVGAGGYEQYF	TGTGCCTGGAGTGTAGGTGCAGGGGGCTACGAGCAGTACTTC
TRBV7-3	TRBD2	many	TRBJ2-7	CASSLALVLAGRYPSYEQYF	TGTGCCAGCAGCTTAGCGCTTGTACTAGCGGGCCGATACCCTTCCTACGAGCAGTACTTC
TRBV29-1	TRBD1	many	TRBJ1-2	CSVDPGQGTYGYTF	TGCAGCGTTGATCCGGGACAGGGGACCTATGGCTACACCTTC
TRBV6-5	NA	NA	TRBJ2-7	CASSYSRPPSYEQYF	TGTGCCAGCAGTTACTCTCGACCCCCATCCTACGAGCAGTACTTC
TRBV9	NA	NA	TRBJ2-3	CASSVTQTPPDTQYF	TGTGCCAGCAGCGTTACCCAGACCCCCCCGGATACGCAGTATTTT
TRBV5-1	TRBD1	NA	TRBJ1-2	CASSPNPGQGDGGYTF	TGCGCCAGCAGCCCAAACCCGGGACAGGGGGATGGTGGCTACACCTTC
TRBV24-1	NA	few	TRBJ2-5	CATSDLEQEETQYF	TGTGCCACCAGTGATTTAGAACAGGAAGAGACCCAGTACTTC
TRBV19	TRBD1	NA	TRBJ2-4	CASSPTTDRGYDIQYF	TGTGCCAGTAGCCCGACAACGGACAGGGGGTATGACATTCAGTACTTC
TRBV11-2	NA	NA	TRBJ1-5	CASSLFQNQPQHF	TGTGCCAGCAGCTTATTCCAGAATCAGCCCCAGCATTTT
TRBV5-4	TRBD1	few	TRBJ2-7	CASSLTGTGDYEQYF	TGTGCCAGCAGCTTGACCGGGACAGGAGACTACGAGCAGTACTTC
TRBV6-1	TRBD2	NA	TRBJ2-7	CASSPLAANYEQYF	TGTGCCAGCAGTCCCCTAGCGGCCAACTACGAGCAGTACTTC
TRBV19	TRBD2	few	TRBJ2-2	CASSSGGRITNTGELFF	TGTGCCAGTAGTTCGGGGGGACGGATTACGAACACCGGGGAGCTGTTTTTT
TRBV28	NA	many	TRBJ1-4	CASSSPGDPATNEKLFF	TGTGCCAGCAGTTCCCCGGGGGACCCTGCAACTAATGAAAAACTGTTTTTT
TRBV27	TRBD1	many	TRBJ1-4	CASSLSRDRVEKLFF	TGTGCCAGCAGTTTATCGAGGGACAGGGTTGAAAAACTGTTTTTT
TRBV19	NA	NA	TRBJ1-2	CASAVITGTDSNYGYTF	TGTGCCAGTGCCGTCATCACCGGGACTGACTCTAACTATGGCTACACCTTC
TRBV10-1	NA	NA	TRBJ1-3	CASSVGHRKGNTIYF	TGCGCCAGCAGTGTCGGACACCGAAAGGGAAACACCATATATTTT